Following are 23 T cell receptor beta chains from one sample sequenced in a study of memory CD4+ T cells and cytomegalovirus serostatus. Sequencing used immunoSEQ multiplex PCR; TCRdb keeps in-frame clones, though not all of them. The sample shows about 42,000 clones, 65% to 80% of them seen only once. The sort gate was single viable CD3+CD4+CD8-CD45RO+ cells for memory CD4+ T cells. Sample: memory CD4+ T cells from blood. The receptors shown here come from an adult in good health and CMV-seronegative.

The CDR3 is CASAGYLRTEAFF. CDR3 bases: TGTGCCAGTGCAGGGTACTTACGAACTGAAGCTTTCTTT. The genes are TRBV19 and TRBJ1-1; a weak D match, TRBD1 (5 bases). CDR3 size: 13 residues. CDR1 is LNHDA, CDR2 SQIVND, per germline (reference sequence). Trimming stripped 8 bases from V and 5 bases from J, with 15 bases between.

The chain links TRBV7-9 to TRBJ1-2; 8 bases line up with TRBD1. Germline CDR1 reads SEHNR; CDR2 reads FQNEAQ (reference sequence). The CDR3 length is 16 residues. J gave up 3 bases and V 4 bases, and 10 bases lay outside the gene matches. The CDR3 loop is CASSSPGQEFYYGYTF. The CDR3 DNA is TGTGCCAGCAGCTCTCCGGGACAGGAGTTCTACTATGGCTACACCTTC.

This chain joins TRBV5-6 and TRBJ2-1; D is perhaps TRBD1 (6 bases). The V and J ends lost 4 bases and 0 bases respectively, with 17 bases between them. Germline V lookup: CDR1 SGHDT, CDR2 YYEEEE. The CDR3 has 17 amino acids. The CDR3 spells CASSGLGQKSSYNEQFF. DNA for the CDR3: TGTGCCAGCAGCGGACTGGGACAAAAAAGCTCCTACAATGAGCAGTTCTTC.

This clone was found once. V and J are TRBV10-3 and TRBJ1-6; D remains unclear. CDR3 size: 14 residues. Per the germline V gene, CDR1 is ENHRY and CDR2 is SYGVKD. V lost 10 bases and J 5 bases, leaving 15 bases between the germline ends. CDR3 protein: CATRGRKDNSPLHF. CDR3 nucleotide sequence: TGTGCCACCCGCGGCAGAAAGGATAATTCACCCCTCCACTTT.

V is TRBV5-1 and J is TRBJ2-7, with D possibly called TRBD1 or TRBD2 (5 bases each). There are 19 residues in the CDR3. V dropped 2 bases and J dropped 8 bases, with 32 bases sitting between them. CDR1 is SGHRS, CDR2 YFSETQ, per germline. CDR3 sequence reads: CASSLDWSAGGGGATQQYF. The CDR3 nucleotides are TGCGCCAGCAGCTTAGACTGGTCGGCTGGGGGTGGTGGGGCTACGCAGCAGTACTTC.

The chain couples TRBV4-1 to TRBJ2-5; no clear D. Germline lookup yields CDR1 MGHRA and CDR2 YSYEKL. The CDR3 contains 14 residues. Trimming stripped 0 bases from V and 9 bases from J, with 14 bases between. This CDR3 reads CASSQEELTVPQYF. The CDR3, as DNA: TGCGCCAGCAGCCAAGAAGAACTAACTGTTCCCCAGTACTTC.

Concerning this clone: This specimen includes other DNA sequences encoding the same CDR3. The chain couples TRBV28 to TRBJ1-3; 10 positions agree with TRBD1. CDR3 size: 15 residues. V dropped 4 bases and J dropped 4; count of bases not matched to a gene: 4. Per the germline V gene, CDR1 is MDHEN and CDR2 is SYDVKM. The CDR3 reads CASSYDRGHGNTIYF. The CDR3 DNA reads TGTGCCAGCAGTTATGACAGGGGGCACGGAAACACCATATATTTT.

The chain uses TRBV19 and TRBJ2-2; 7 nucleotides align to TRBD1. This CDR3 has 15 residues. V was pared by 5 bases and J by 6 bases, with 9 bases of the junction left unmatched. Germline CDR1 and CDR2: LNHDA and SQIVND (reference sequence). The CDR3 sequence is CASSDQTGWAGELFF. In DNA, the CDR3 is TGTGCCAGTAGTGATCAGACAGGGTGGGCCGGGGAGCTGTTTTTT.

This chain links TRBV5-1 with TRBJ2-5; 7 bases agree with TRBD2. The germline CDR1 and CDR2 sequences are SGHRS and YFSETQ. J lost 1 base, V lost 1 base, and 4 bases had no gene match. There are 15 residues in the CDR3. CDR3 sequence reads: CASSLTGGTQETQYF. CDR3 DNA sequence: TGCGCCAGCAGCTTGACGGGGGGAACCCAAGAGACCCAGTACTTC.

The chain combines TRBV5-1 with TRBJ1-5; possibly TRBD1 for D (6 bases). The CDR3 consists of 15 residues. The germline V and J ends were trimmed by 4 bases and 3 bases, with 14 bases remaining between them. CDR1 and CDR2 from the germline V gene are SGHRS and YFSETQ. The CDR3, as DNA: TGCGCCAGCAGCGCCTCTACAGGGAACAATCAGCCCCAGCATTTT. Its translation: CASSASTGNNQPQHF.

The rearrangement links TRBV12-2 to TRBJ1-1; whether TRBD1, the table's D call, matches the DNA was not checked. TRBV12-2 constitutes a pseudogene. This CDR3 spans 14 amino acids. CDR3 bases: TGTGCAGGCGTGAAGGGGCCTATGGACACTGAAGCTTTCTTT. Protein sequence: CAGVKGPMDTEAFF.

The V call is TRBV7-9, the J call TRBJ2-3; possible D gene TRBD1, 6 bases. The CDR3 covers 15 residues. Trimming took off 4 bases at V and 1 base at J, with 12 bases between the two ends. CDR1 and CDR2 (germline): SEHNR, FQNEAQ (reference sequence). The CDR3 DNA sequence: TGTGCCAGCAGCTCTCACAGGGCACGCACAGATACGCAGTATTTT. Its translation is CASSSHRARTDTQYF.

CDR3 loop: CASSLIGTYGYTF. For the CDR3, the DNA is TGTGCCAGCAGCTTAATCGGGACCTATGGCTACACCTTC. The chain is built from TRBV11-2 and TRBJ1-2; a weak D match, TRBD1 (5 bases). The V end was cut by 2 bases, the J end by 4 bases, with 8 bases between. This CDR3 contains 13 residues. Germline assignment: CDR1 SGHAT and CDR2 FQNNGV.

The CDR3 DNA reads as TGTGCCACCAGCAGAGTTAACCCCGGGACAGCCTATGGCTACACCTTC. It is translated as CATSRVNPGTAYGYTF. This rearrangement joins TRBV15 to TRBJ1-2; the match to TRBD1 covers 7 bases. Unmatched junction bases numbered 9, after V lost 1 base and J lost 4 bases. Germline-derived CDR1 and CDR2 are LNHNV and YYDKDF (reference sequence). The CDR3 totals 16 residues.

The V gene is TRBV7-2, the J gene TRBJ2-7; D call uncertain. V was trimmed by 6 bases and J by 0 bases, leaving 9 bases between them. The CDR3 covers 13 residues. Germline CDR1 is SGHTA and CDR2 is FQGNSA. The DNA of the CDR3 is TGTGCCAGCAGACTGCCCCCCTCCTACGAGCAGTACTTC. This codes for CASRLPPSYEQYF.

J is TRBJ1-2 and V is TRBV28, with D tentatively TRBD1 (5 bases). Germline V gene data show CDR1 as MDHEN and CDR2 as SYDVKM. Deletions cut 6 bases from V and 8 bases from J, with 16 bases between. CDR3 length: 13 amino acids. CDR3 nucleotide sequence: TGTGCCAGCAGGCGCTCCGGGGGGGTCGGCTACACCTTC. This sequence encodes CASRRSGGVGYTF.

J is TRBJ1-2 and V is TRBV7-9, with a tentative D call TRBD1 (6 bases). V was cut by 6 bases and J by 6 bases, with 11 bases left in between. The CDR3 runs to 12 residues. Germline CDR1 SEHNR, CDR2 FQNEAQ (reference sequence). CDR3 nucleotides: TGTGCCAGCAGGGACAGCTTCCATGGCTACACCTTC. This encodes CASRDSFHGYTF.

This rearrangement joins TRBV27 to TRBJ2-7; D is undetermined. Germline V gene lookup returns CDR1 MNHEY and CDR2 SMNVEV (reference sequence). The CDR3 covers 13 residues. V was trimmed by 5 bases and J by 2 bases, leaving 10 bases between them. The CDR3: CASSRYRTYEQYF. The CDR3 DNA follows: TGTGCCAGCAGTCGCTACCGGACCTACGAGCAGTACTTC.

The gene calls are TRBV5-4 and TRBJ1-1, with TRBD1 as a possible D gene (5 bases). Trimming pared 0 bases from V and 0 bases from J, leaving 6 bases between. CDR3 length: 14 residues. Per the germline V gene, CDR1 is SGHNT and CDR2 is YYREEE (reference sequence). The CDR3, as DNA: TGTGCCAGCAGCTTGGGGGGGTTGAACACTGAAGCTTTCTTT. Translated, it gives CASSLGGLNTEAFF.

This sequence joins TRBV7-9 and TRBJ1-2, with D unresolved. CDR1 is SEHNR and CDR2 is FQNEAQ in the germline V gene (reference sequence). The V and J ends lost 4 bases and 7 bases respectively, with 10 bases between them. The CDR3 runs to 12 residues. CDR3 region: CASSSTGVGYTF. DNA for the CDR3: TGTGCCAGCAGCTCAACCGGGGTTGGCTACACCTTC.

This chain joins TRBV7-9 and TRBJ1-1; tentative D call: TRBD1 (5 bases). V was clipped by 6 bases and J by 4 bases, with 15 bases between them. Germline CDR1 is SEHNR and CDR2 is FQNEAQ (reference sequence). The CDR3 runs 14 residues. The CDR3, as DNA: TGTGCCAGCAGTCTAGAGGGGTATTCCACTGAAGCTTTCTTT. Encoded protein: CASSLEGYSTEAFF.

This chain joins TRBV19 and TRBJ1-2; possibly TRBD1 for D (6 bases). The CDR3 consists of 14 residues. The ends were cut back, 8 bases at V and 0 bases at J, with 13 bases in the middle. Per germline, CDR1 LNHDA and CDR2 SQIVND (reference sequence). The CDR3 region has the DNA TGTGCCAGTGCAGACAGGAAATCTAACTATGGCTACACCTTC. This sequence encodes CASADRKSNYGYTF.

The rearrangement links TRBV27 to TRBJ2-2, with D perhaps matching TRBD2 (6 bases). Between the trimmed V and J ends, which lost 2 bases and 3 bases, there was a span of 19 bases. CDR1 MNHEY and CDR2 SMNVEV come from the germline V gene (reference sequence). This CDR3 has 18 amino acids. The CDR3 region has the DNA TGTGCCAGCAGTTTAGTCCGGGTAATTAGGGAGGACACCGGGGAGCTGTTTTTT. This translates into CASSLVRVIREDTGELFF.